This record covers a single T cell receptor (beta chain). The target antigen is unknown. This CDR3 has 13 amino acids. Germline assignment: CDR1 LNHDA and CDR2 SQIVND (reference sequence). V was pared by 5 bases and J by 3 bases, with 8 bases between. TCRdb re-analysed the reads in MiXCR, keeping a single row per CDR3 protein. The table has 150,000 to 200,000 distinct CDR3 sequences, approximately 28% seen once; the top ten hold approximately 30%. This entry belongs to a study of T cell repertoires in cytomegalovirus infection. Notes on the study in general: The study identified carriers of CMV plus the relevant HLA from cumulative public TCR beta family frequency.

The genes are TRBV19 and TRBJ1-5, with D maybe TRBD1 (6 bases). The source of this sequence is a human donor in good health (CMV status not recorded). Some clones in this sample may be carry-over from other donors' samples. Sequencing was performed on PBMCs. The CDR3 region is CASSGQNNQPQHF. The CDR3 region has the DNA TGTGCCAGTAGTGGACAGAACAATCAGCCCCAGCATTTT.